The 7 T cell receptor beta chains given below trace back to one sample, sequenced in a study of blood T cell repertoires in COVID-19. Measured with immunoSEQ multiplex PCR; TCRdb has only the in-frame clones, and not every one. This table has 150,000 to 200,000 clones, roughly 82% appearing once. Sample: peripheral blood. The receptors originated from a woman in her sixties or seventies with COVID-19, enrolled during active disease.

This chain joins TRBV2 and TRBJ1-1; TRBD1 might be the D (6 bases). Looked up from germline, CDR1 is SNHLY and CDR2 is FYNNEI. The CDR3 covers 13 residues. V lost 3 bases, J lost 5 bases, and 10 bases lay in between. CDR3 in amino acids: CASSEDSLTEAFF. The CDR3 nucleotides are TGTGCCAGCAGTGAGGACAGCCTTACTGAAGCTTTCTTT.

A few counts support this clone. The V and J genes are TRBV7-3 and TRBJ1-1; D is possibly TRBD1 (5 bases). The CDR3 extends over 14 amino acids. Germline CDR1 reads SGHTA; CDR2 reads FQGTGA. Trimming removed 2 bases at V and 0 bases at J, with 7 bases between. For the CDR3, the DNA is TGTGCCAGCAGCTTAGACAGTGTGAACACTGAAGCTTTCTTT. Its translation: CASSLDSVNTEAFF.

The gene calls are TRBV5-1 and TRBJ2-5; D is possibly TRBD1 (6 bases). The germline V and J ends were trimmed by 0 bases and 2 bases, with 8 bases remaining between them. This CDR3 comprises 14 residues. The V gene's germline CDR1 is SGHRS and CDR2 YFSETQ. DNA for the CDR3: TGCGCCAGCAGCTTGGGACAGGTACAAGAGACCCAGTACTTC. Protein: CASSLGQVQETQYF. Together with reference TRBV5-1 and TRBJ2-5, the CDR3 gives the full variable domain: KAGVTQTPRYLIKTRGQQVTLSCSPISGHRSVSWYQQTPGQGLQFLFEYFSETQRNKGNFPGRFSGRQFSNSRSEMNVSTLELGDSALYLCASSLGQVQETQYFGPGTRLLVL.

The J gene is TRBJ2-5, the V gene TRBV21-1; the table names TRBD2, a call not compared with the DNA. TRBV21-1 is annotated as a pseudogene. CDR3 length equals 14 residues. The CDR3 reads CASSRIKGRETQYF. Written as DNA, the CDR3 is TGTGCCAGCAGCAGGATCAAAGGGAGGGAGACCCAGTACTTC.

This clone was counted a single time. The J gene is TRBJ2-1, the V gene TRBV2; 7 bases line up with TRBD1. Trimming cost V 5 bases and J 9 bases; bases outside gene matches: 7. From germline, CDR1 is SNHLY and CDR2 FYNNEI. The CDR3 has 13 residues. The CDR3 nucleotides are TGTGCCAGCAGTCCCAGAAGGGGGCCTGAGCAGTTCTTC. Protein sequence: CASSPRRGPEQFF.

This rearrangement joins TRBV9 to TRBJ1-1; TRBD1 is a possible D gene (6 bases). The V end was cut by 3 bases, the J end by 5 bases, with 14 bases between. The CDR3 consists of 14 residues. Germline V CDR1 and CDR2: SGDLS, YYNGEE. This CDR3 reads CASSATGLGTEAFF. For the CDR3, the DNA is TGTGCCAGCAGCGCTACAGGGTTGGGGACTGAAGCTTTCTTT.

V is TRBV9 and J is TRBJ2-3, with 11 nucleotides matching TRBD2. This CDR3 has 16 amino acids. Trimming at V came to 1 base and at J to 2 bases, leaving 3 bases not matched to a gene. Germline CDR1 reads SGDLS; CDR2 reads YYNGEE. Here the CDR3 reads CASSVSSGGNTDTQYF. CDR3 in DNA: TGTGCCAGCAGCGTATCTAGCGGGGGGAACACAGATACGCAGTATTTT.